A selection of T cell receptor beta chains follows, all from one sample in a study of blood T cells in healthy people across ages. In TCRdb, the 5' RACE reads were re-called with MiXCR into one record per CDR3 protein. The sample includes about a million distinct CDR3 sequences, just over 50% of them seen just once. Sequences were obtained from blood. Source of these receptors: a woman between 55 and 75 years old in good health. CDR3s include the opening cysteine and the closing phenylalanine or tryptophan. The D gene is left open where the match is weak. The listing skips clone size in some rows; elsewhere it reads once, few, many or a size class.

>TRBJ2-4|-|-|TRBV13
TGTGCCGGCAGTGAGGTGGCAGGTAAAAACATTCAGTACTTC
CAGSEVAGKNIQYF
>TRBJ2-1|once|-|TRBV12-5
TGTGCTAGTGGTTTGGTAGGTGTCAGGGCCCAATACAATGAGCAGTTCTTC
CASGLVGVRAQYNEQFF
>TRBJ2-7|many|-|TRBV28
TGTGCCACCACCTTCCCGGGGATTGACGAGCAGTACTTC
CATTFPGIDEQYF
>TRBJ2-1|-|-|TRBV20-1
TGCAGTGCTAGCCCGGACAGTAATGAGCAGTTCTTC
CSASPDSNEQFF
>TRBJ2-5|-|-|TRBV21-1
TGTGCCAGCAGCAAAGCCTCCCCACCTAGCGGCCAAGAGACCCAGTACTTC
CASSKASPPSGQETQYF
>TRBJ2-7|-|TRBD2|TRBV7-2
TGTGCCAGCAGCTTAGTGGGAGGGAGGACACGGAGTGACGAGCAGTACTTC
CASSLVGGRTRSDEQYF
>TRBJ2-2|-|TRBD1|TRBV7-9
TGTGCCAGCAGCCCCGATGGACAGGGGAACACCGGGGAGCTGTTTTTT
CASSPDGQGNTGELFF
>TRBJ2-7|-|-|TRBV7-9
TGTGCCAGCAGCTTAGACTACAATGAGCAGTACTTC
CASSLDYNEQYF
>TRBJ2-1|-|-|TRBV21-1
TGTGCCAGCAGCAAAAGGGGAGAGGGGCAAAACGGGGATGAGCAGTTCTTC
CASSKRGEGQNGDEQFF
>TRBJ2-4|-|TRBD2|TRBV29-1
TGCAGCGTTGAGGGCGGGAGTTACAAAAACATTCAGTACTTC
CSVEGGSYKNIQYF
>TRBJ2-3|-|-|TRBV5-8
TGTGCCAGCAGCCCCCATGTAGGAGTAGGGGTGACAGATACGCAGTATTTT
CASSPHVGVGVTDTQYF
>TRBJ2-1|few|TRBD1|TRBV7-9
TGTGCCAGCAGCTTCGACAGGGCGGTCAATGAGCAGTTCTTC
CASSFDRAVNEQFF
>TRBJ2-5|-|-|TRBV25-1
TGTGCCAGCACCAGCCACAATGAGCAGTACTTC
CASTSHNEQYF
>TRBJ2-5|once|-|TRBV21-1
TGTGCCAGCAACGGGACTAGCGGGATCGGCGAGACCCAGTACTTC
CASNGTSGIGETQYF
>TRBJ2-1|-|TRBD2|TRBV29-1
TGCAGCGTGCCACCTAGCGGGAGCCCCTACAATGAGCAGTTCTTC
CSVPPSGSPYNEQFF
>TRBJ2-7|-|TRBD2|TRBV12-3/TRBV12-4
TGTGCCAGCAGTCTTAAAACTAGCGGGAGCTCCTACGAGCAGTACTTC
CASSLKTSGSSYEQYF
>TRBJ2-7|once|TRBD2|TRBV6-2/TRBV6-3
TGTGCCAGCAGTCTAAGAAGGGCGGGACTAGCGGACTACGAGCAGTACTTC
CASSLRRAGLADYEQYF
>TRBJ2-7|-|TRBD2|TRBV20-1
TGCAGTGCTAGAGAAGGGACTAGCGGGAGTGGCTACGAGCAGTACTTC
CSAREGTSGSGYEQYF
>TRBJ2-3|-|TRBD2|TRBV28
TGTGCCGGCAGATCTAGCGGGAGGGCCCCAGATACGCAGTATTTT
CAGRSSGRAPDTQYF
>TRBJ2-2|-|-|TRBV28
TGTGCCAGCAGTTCCTCAGGGGACACCGGGGAGCTGTTTTTT
CASSSSGDTGELFF
>TRBJ2-7|-|TRBD2|TRBV6-2/TRBV6-3
TGTGCCAGCAGACACGGGGGAGGGTCCGAGCAGTACTTC
CASRHGGGSEQYF
>TRBJ2-5|-|-|TRBV12-3/TRBV12-4
TGTGCCAGCAGGAGGGGCGAAGAGACCCAGTACTTC
CASRRGEETQYF
>TRBJ2-1|-|TRBD2|TRBV4-1
TGCGCCAGCAGCCCGCGGGCTAGCGGGGATCACAATGAGCAGTTCTTC
CASSPRASGDHNEQFF
>TRBJ2-3|-|TRBD2|TRBV6-6
TGTGCCAGCAGTTACAGTGGGGGACTAGTCACAGATACGCAGTATTTT
CASSYSGGLVTDTQYF
>TRBJ2-6|-|-|TRBV28
TGTGCCAGCGGGGTATCGGGAATCTCCTCTGGGGCCAACGTCCTGACTTTC
CASGVSGISSGANVLTF
>TRBJ2-7|once|-|TRBV9
TGTGCCAGCAGCGCGGGGTCCCCCTACGAGCAGTACTTC
CASSAGSPYEQYF
>TRBJ2-7|-|-|TRBV28
TGTGCCAGCAAGCCTCCCTCCCACGAGCAGTACTTC
CASKPPSHEQYF
>TRBJ2-7|-|-|TRBV7-9
TGTGCCAGCAGCTTATCTCGCACCGGGAACACCCACGAGCAGTACTTC
CASSLSRTGNTHEQYF
>TRBJ1-1|-|-|TRBV6-6
TGTGCCAGCAGTCACGGGGGGTGGGGCACTGAAGCTTTCTTT
CASSHGGWGTEAFF
>TRBJ2-5|-|TRBD1|TRBV4-1
TGCGCCAGCGCGGACAGGGGTAACCAAGAGACCCAGTACTTC
CASADRGNQETQYF
>TRBJ2-1|-|-|TRBV5-6
TGTGCCAGCAGCTTGGACCGGGTCTTATTAGAGAGCTCCTACAATGAGCAGTTCTTC
CASSLDRVLLESSYNEQFF
>TRBJ2-3|few|-|TRBV3-1
TGTGCCAGCAGCCCGGACACGACAATTGGGACAGATACGCAGTATTTT
CASSPDTTIGTDTQYF
>TRBJ2-5|many|-|TRBV11-2
TGTGCCAGCAGCCCCCACGTCGGGGGAGAAGAGACCCAGTACTTC
CASSPHVGGEETQYF
>TRBJ2-5|-|-|TRBV7-8
TGTGCCAGCAGCCCAGAGGAGGGGTCAGAGACCCAGTACTTC
CASSPEEGSETQYF
>TRBJ2-7|-|-|TRBV30
TGTGCCTGGAGCATAGGGAGGATGTACGAGCAGTACTTC
CAWSIGRMYEQYF
>TRBJ1-1|-|-|TRBV6-5
TGTGCCAGCAGTTCTAGACTCCGGAACACTGAAGCTTTCTTT
CASSSRLRNTEAFF
>TRBJ2-7|-|-|TRBV4-1
TGCGCCAGCAGCCAAGTAGACACGAGAGACGAGCAGTACTTC
CASSQVDTRDEQYF
>TRBJ2-7|-|-|TRBV20-1
TGCAGTGCTACTAACTGGCCCAATGAGCAGTACTTC
CSATNWPNEQYF
>TRBJ2-3|-|TRBD2|TRBV30
TGTGCCTGGAGCTGGAGCGGGAGTCGGGGTACGCAGTATTTT
CAWSWSGSRGTQYF
>TRBJ1-4|-|-|TRBV4-2
TGTGCCAGCAGCCAAGAGGCAGGGTTGAGAGAACTGTTTTTT
CASSQEAGLRELFF
>TRBJ1-1|-|-|TRBV12-3/TRBV12-4
TGTGCCAGCAGTTTACCCACTACCCGGACTGAAGCTTTCTTT
CASSLPTTRTEAFF
>TRBJ1-2|-|TRBD1|TRBV6-2/TRBV6-3
TGTGCCAGCAGTTCTTTCACAGGGGGATCTGGCTACACCTTC
CASSSFTGGSGYTF
>TRBJ1-2|-|TRBD1|TRBV6-1
TGTGCCAGCAGTGCGGGACAGAGGTTCTATGGCTACACCTTC
CASSAGQRFYGYTF
>TRBJ2-4|-|TRBD1|TRBV7-2
TGTGCCAGCAGCTTAACGGGCAGGGGGAACATTCAGTACTTC
CASSLTGRGNIQYF
>TRBJ1-1|few|TRBD1|TRBV28
TGTGCCAGCAGTCCGCGGAGACAGGGGAACACTGAAGCTTTCTTT
CASSPRRQGNTEAFF
>TRBJ1-2|once|TRBD1|TRBV4-1
TGCGCCAGCAGCCAAGGTCCCCATCGGGACAGGGGGCTTGGCTATGACTACACCTTC
CASSQGPHRDRGLGYDYTF
>TRBJ1-1|-|-|TRBV5-1
TGCGCCAGCAGCTTGGAGCGGGGGAGAACTGAAGCTTTCTTT
CASSLERGRTEAFF
>TRBJ2-1|-|TRBD2|TRBV9
TGTGCCAGCAGCCTACTAGCGGTCACCTACAATGAGCAGTTCTTC
CASSLLAVTYNEQFF
>TRBJ1-1|-|-|TRBV4-3
TGCGCCAGCAGCCAAGACGCTATCCCAAACACTGAAGCTTTCTTT
CASSQDAIPNTEAFF
>TRBJ2-2|few|TRBD2|TRBV7-3
TGTGCCAGCAGCCCTCAGACTAGCGGGAGCTCCACCGGGGAGCTGTTTTTT
CASSPQTSGSSTGELFF
>TRBJ2-5|-|-|TRBV7-9
TGTGCCAGCAGTAAACGGGAGCGCCAAGAGACCCAGTACTTC
CASSKRERQETQYF
>TRBJ1-2|-|TRBD1|TRBV4-3
TGCGCCAGCAGCCTTCAGACAGGACAGGGAAAGGGTGGCTACACCTTC
CASSLQTGQGKGGYTF
>TRBJ2-3|-|TRBD2|TRBV6-5
TGTGCCAGCAGATACTATAGCGGGCAAAGCACAGATACGCAGTATTTT
CASRYYSGQSTDTQYF
>TRBJ1-5|-|-|TRBV7-7
TGTGCGGTCGGGGGGGTAGGCAATCAGCCCCAGCATTTT
CAVGGVGNQPQHF
>TRBJ1-6|few|-|TRBV20-1
TGCAGTGCACGGGACATGAGGTCCTATAATTCACCCCTCCACTTT
CSARDMRSYNSPLHF
>TRBJ1-6|few|-|TRBV5-6
TGTGCCAGCAGCCGGATGCAGGGAAGTTCACCCCTCCACTTT
CASSRMQGSSPLHF
>TRBJ2-2|-|TRBD2|TRBV20-1
TGCAGTGCTGCCGGGACTAGCAGGTCCGGGGAGCTGTTTTTT
CSAAGTSRSGELFF